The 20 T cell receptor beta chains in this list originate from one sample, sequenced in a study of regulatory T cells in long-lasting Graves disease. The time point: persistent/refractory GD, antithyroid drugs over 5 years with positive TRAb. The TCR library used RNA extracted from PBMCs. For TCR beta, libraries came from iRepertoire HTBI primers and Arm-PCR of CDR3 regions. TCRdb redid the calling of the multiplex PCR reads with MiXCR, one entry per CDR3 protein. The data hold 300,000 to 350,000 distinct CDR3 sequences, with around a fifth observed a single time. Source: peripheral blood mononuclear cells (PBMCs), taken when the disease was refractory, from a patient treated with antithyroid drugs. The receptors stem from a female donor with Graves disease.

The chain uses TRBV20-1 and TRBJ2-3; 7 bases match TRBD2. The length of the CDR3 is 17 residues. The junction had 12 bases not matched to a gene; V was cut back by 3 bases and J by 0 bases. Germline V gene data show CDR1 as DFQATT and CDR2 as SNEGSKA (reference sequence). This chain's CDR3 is CSARMASGLRSTDTQYF. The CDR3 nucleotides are TGCAGTGCTAGGATGGCTAGCGGACTGCGGAGCACAGATACGCAGTATTTT.

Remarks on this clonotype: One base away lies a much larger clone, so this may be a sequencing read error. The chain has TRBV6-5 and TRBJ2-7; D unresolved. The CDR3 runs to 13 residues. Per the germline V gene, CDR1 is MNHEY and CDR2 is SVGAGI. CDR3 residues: CASSYSRIYERYF. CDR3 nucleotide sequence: TGTGCCAGCAGTTACTCCCGAATCTACGAGCGGTACTTC.

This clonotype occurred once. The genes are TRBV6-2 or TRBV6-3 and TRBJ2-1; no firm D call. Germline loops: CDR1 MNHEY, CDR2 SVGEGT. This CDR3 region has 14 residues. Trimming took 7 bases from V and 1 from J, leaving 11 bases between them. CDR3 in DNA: TGTGCCAGCACCCCTGTGGGATCCTACAATGAGCAGTTCTTC. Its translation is CASTPVGSYNEQFF.

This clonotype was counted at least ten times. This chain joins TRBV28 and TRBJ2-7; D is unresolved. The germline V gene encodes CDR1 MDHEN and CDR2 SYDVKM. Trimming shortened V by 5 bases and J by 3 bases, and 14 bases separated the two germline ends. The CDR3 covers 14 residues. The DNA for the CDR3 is TGTGCCAGCAGTCCGGTTCCCAGACGCTACGAGCAGTACTTC. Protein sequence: CASSPVPRRYEQYF.

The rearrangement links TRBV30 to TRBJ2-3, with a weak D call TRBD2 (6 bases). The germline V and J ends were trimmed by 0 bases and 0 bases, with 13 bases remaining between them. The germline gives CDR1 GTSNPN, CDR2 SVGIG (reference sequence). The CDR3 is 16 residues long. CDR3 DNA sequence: TGTGCCTGGAGTGTAAGGATAGCGGCTAGCACAGATACGCAGTATTTT. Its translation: CAWSVRIAASTDTQYF.

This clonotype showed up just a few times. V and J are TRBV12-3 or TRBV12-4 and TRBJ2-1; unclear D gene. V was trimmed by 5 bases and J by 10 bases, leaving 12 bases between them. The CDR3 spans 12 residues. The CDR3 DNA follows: TGTGCCAGCAGTCCTGCGGTGGGCGAGCAGTTCTTC. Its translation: CASSPAVGEQFF.

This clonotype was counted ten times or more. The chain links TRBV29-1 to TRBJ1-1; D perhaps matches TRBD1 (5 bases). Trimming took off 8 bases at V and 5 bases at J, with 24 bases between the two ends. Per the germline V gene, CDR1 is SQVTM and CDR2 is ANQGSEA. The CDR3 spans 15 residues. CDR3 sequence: CSIFREGTSLTEAFF. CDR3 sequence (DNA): TGCAGCATATTCCGGGAGGGGACCTCGCTAACTGAAGCTTTCTTT.

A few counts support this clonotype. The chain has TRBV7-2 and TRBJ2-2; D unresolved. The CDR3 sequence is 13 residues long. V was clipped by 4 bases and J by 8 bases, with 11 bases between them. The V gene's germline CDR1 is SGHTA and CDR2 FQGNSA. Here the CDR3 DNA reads TGTGCCAGCAGCTCCCATGGGGTGGGGGAGCTGTTTTTT. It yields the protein CASSSHGVGELFF.

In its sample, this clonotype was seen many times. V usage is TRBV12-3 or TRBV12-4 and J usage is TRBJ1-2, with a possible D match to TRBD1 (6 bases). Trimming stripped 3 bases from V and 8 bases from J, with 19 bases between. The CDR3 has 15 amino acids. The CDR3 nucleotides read TGTGCCAGCAGTTTTTTATTCAGGGGTTCGTGGGGCTACACCTTC. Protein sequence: CASSFLFRGSWGYTF.

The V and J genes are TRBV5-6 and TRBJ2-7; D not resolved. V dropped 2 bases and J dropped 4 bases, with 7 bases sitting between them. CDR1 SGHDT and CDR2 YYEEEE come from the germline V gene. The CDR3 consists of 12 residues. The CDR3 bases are TGTGCCAGCAGCTTTAGGGAATACGAGCAGTACTTC. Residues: CASSFREYEQYF.

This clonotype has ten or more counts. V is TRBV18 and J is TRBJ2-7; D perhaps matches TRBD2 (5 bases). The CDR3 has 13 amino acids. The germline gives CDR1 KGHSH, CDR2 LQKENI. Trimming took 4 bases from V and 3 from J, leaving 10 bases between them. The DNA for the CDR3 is TGTGCCAGCTCACGCCAAGCGGACTACGAGCAGTACTTC. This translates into CASSRQADYEQYF.

CDR3 residues: CASSDRGVTDTQYF. CDR3 sequence (DNA): TGCGCCAGCTCGGACAGGGGAGTCACAGATACGCAGTATTTT. V is TRBV5-1 and J is TRBJ2-3; 9 bases fit TRBD1. This CDR3 spans 14 amino acids. V was pared by 7 bases and J by 2 bases, with 5 bases of the junction left unmatched. The germline gives CDR1 SGHRS, CDR2 YFSETQ.

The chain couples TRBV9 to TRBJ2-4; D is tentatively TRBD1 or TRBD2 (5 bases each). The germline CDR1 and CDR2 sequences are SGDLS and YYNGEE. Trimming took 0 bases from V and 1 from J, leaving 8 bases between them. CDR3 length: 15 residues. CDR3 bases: TGTGCCAGCAGCGTAGCGTGGGGGGCCAAAAACATTCAGTACTTC. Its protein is CASSVAWGAKNIQYF.

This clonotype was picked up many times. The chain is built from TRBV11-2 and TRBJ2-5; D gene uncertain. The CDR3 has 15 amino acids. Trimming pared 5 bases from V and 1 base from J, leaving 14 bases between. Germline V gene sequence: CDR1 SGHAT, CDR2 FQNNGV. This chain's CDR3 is CASSPLPDRQETQYF. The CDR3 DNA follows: TGTGCCAGCAGCCCGCTCCCGGACCGCCAAGAGACCCAGTACTTC.

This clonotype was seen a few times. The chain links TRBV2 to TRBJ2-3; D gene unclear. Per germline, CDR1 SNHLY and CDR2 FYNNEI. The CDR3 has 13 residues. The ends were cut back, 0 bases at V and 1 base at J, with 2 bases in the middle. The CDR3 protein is CASSEAGTDTQYF. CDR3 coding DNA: TGTGCCAGCAGTGAAGCGGGCACAGATACGCAGTATTTT.

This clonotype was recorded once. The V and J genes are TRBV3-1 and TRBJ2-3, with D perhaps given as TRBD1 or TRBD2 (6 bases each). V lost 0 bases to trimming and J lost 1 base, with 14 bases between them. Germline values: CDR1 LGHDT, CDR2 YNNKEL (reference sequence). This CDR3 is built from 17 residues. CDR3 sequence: CASSQDRGQARTDTQYF. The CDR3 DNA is TGTGCCAGCAGCCAAGATCGGGGGCAGGCACGCACAGATACGCAGTATTTT.

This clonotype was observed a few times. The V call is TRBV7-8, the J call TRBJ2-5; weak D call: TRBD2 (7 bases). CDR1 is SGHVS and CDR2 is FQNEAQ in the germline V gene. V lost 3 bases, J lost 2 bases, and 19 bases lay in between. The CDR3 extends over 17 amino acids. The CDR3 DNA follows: TGTGCCAGCAGCTTGATGGGCGGGGGCCCCCTACAAGAGACCCAGTACTTC. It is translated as CASSLMGGGPLQETQYF.

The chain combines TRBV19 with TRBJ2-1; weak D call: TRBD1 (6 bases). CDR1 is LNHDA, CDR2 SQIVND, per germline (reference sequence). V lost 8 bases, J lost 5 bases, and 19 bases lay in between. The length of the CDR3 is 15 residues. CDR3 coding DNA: TGTGCCAGTTCAAATTCCGGGACAAGAAACAATGAGCAGTTCTTC. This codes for CASSNSGTRNNEQFF.

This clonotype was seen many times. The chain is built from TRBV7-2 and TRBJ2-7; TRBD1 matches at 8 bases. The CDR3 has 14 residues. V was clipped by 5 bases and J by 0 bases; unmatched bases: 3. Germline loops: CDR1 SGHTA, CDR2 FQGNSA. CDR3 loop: CASSRDRSSYEQYF. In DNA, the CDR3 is TGTGCCAGCAGCCGGGACAGGAGCTCCTACGAGCAGTACTTC. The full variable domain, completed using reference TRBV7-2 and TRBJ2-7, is GAGVSQSPSNKVTEKGKDVELRCDPISGHTALYWYRQSLGQGLEFLIYFQGNSAPDKSGLPSDRFSAERTGGSVSTLTIQRTQQEDSAVYLCASSRDRSSYEQYFGPGTRLTVT.

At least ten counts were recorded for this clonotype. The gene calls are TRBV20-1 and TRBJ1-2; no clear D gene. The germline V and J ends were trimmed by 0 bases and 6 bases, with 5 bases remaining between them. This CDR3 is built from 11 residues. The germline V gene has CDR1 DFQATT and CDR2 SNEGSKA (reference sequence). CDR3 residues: CSARERNGYTF. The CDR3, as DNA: TGCAGTGCTAGAGAACGAAATGGCTACACCTTC.